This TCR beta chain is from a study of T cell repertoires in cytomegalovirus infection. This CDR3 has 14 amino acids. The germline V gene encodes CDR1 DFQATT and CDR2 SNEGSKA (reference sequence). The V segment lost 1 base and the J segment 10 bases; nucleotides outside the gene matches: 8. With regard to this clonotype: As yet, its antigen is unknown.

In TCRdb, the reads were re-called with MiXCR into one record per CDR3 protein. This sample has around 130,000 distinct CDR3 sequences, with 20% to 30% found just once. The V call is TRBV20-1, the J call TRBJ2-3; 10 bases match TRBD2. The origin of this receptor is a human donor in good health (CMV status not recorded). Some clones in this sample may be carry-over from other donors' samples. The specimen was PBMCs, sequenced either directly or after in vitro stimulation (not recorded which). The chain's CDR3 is CSARVAGGPWSQYF. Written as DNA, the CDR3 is TGCAGTGCTAGAGTAGCGGGAGGCCCCTGGTCGCAGTATTTT.